This T cell receptor (beta chain) was captured by sequencing in a study of T cell responses to AZD1222 COVID-19 vaccine. Study-wide background: Pooling was applied to second doses at about 4 or about 12 weeks.

Clones were sequenced by immunoSEQ multiplex PCR, and TCRdb holds only the in-frame ones, with some missing. This table holds about 120,000 clones, 88% found once. General study findings and limits: Baseline seropositives among AZD1222 recipients totaled only 5 to 7. An increase in Spike-specific TCR breadth and depth was observed after two AZD1222 doses.

In regard to this clone: Its antigen is currently unknown.

Germline V lookup: CDR1 SGHRS, CDR2 YFSETQ. V was trimmed by 2 bases and J by 5 bases, leaving 22 bases between them. The CDR3 is made up of 17 amino acids. The receptor was isolated from an adult in good health. The source was peripheral blood, collected on day 0 of AZD1222 vaccination. The chain employs TRBV5-1 and TRBJ1-2; no firm D call. This chain's CDR3 is CASSFTALSTYPYGYTF. The CDR3 DNA reads TGCGCCAGCAGCTTTACAGCGCTGAGCACCTACCCGTATGGCTACACCTTC.